One sample yielded the 10 T cell receptor beta chains listed below, sequenced in a study of Ad26.COV2.S vaccination and SARS-CoV-2 variants. This table comes from immunoSEQ multiplex PCR, and its TCRdb copy is limited to in-frame clones, with some not included. The sample carries roughly 680,000 clones, 89% recorded once. Specified treatment: 19 received Ad26.COV2.S at low or high dose, single or two shots; several received placebo; per-sample allocation not given. Specimens were obtained on day 63 following the first vaccine or placebo injection. The sequencing here drew on peripheral blood, taken in a trial of Ad26.COV2.S vaccine versus placebo. These receptor sequences come from a person between 18 and 59 years old who received the Ad26.COV2.S COVID-19 vaccine or a placebo.

This chain links TRBV5-1 with TRBJ1-1, with D perhaps TRBD1 (5 bases). CDR3 length: 16 amino acids. V was shortened by 6 bases and J by 0 bases, with 18 bases between the two germline ends. From germline, CDR1 is SGHRS and CDR2 YFSETQ. CDR3 sequence: CASTPTRGTVNTEAFF. CDR3 DNA sequence: TGCGCCAGCACCCCCACCCGGGGGACGGTGAACACTGAAGCTTTCTTT.

This clone was seen a single time. The chain has TRBV5-1 and TRBJ2-7, with D unresolved. Germline-derived CDR1 and CDR2 are SGHRS and YFSETQ. V lost 1 base to trimming and J lost 6 bases, with 17 bases between them. This CDR3 has 15 residues. The CDR3 region is CASSLRQLSDPEQYF. CDR3 nucleotides: TGCGCCAGCAGCTTGAGGCAGCTTTCGGACCCCGAGCAGTACTTC.

The rearrangement joins TRBV30 to TRBJ1-1, with a possible D match to TRBD1 (6 bases). V lost 3 bases and J 0 bases, leaving 8 bases between the germline ends. Germline V gives CDR1 GTSNPN, CDR2 SVGIG (reference sequence). The CDR3 is 13 residues long. CDR3 residues: CAWRGGLNTEAFF. The CDR3 bases are TGTGCCTGGAGAGGGGGTCTGAACACTGAAGCTTTCTTT.

This sequence joins TRBV3-1 (or the pseudogene TRBV3-2) and TRBJ1-4; TRBD1 might be the D (6 bases). The germline V gene has CDR1 LGHDT and CDR2 YNNKEL (reference sequence). Trimming took off 5 bases at V and 2 bases at J, with 12 bases between the two ends. This CDR3 region has 15 residues. The CDR3 DNA reads as TGTGCCAGCAGCTCCTACAGGGTCACTAATGAAAAACTGTTTTTT. This sequence encodes CASSSYRVTNEKLFF.

This chain joins TRBV3-1 (or the pseudogene TRBV3-2) and TRBJ2-3, with D possibly TRBD1 on 6 matching bases. V was clipped by 1 base and J by 0 bases, with 17 bases between them. Germline lookup yields CDR1 LGHDT and CDR2 YNNKEL (reference sequence). This CDR3 contains 18 residues. As DNA, the CDR3 is TGTGCCAGCAGCCAAGTCCCGCATACAGGGCTCAGCACAGATACGCAGTATTTT. The encoded protein is CASSQVPHTGLSTDTQYF.

As regards this clone: This CDR3 is also generated by other DNA sequences in the sample. This chain joins TRBV6-5 and TRBJ2-7; 13 positions agree with TRBD2. The germline V gene has CDR1 MNHEY and CDR2 SVGAGI. The CDR3 has 15 amino acids. Germline trimming cut 2 bases from V and 4 bases from J; bases unmatched to any gene: 2. For the CDR3, the DNA is TGTGCCAGCAGTTACGGACTAGCGGGAGTGTACGAGCAGTACTTC. Translating it yields CASSYGLAGVYEQYF.

V gene TRBV7-9 combines with J gene TRBJ1-6; 7 bases match TRBD1. Looked up from germline, CDR1 is SEHNR and CDR2 is FQNEAQ (reference sequence). This CDR3 has 14 residues. Trimming took 4 bases from V and 7 from J; bases not matched to a gene: 4. In DNA form, the CDR3 reads TGTGCCAGCAGCTCCGGGACAGAGAATTCACCCCTCCACTTT. Amino acids: CASSSGTENSPLHF.

The chain uses TRBV19 and TRBJ2-3, with 9 bases aligning to TRBD1. CDR1 LNHDA and CDR2 SQIVND come from the germline V gene (reference sequence). The CDR3 covers 17 residues. The V segment lost 3 bases and the J segment 3 bases; nucleotides outside the gene matches: 10. CDR3 sequence: CASSIPTGGFETDTQYF. CDR3 bases: TGTGCCAGTAGTATTCCCACAGGGGGCTTTGAGACAGATACGCAGTATTTT.

V usage is TRBV12-3 or TRBV12-4 and J usage is TRBJ2-7; D call uncertain. V was cut by 5 bases and J by 3 bases, with 11 bases left in between. This CDR3 is 13 amino acids long. CDR3 residues: CASSKDHDYEQYF. In DNA, the CDR3 is TGTGCCAGCAGTAAGGACCACGACTACGAGCAGTACTTC.

The chain links TRBV20-1 to TRBJ2-3; D might be TRBD2 (5 bases). Germline V lookup: CDR1 DFQATT, CDR2 SNEGSKA (reference sequence). Trimming left V 3 bases short and J 3 bases short, with 13 bases between. This CDR3 has 14 amino acids. CDR3 sequence: CSASARGKTDTQYF. The CDR3 region has the DNA TGCAGTGCTAGTGCCCGGGGAAAAACAGATACGCAGTATTTT.